This T cell receptor (beta chain) was captured by sequencing in a study of CD4+ T cells in melanoma. Overall study findings and caveats: A reported correlation linked neoantigen-specific CD4+ T cells to CD8+, macrophage and B cell function.

Concerning this clone itself: Antigen unknown.

From germline, CDR1 is SEHNR and CDR2 FQNEAQ (reference sequence). Trimming removed 4 bases from V and 6 bases from J, with 10 bases in between. The CDR3 length is 12 residues. Assay: immunoSEQ multiplex PCR; the TCRdb copy retains only in-frame clones and omits some. The table shows roughly 120,000 clones, with about 90% occurring only once. The origin of this receptor is a human donor with melanoma. Sample: peripheral blood. The rearrangement uses TRBV7-9 and TRBJ2-7; D is perhaps TRBD1 (6 bases). The CDR3 loop reads CASSSTGREQYF. CDR3 in DNA: TGTGCCAGCAGCTCGACAGGACGCGAGCAGTACTTC.